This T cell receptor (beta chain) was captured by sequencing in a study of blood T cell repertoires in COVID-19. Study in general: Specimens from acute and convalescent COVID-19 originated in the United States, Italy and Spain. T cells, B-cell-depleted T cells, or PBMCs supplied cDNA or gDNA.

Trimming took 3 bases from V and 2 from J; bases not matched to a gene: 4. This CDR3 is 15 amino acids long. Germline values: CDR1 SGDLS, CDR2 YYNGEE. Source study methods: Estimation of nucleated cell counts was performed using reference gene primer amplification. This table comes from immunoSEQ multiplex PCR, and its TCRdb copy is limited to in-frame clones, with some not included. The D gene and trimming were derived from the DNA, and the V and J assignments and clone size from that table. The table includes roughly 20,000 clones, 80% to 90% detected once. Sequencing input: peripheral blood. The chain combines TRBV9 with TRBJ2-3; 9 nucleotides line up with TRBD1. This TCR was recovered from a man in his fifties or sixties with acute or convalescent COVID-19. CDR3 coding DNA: TGTGCCAGCAGCGGGACAGGGGACTCCACAGATACGCAGTATTTT. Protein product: CASSGTGDSTDTQYF.